This record concerns one T cell receptor beta chain sequence. Its target is unknown. How the authors handled the data: With immunoSEQ giving junction-only sequences and no quality scores, filtering differed. The table came from immunoSEQ multiplex PCR; TCRdb's copy has only in-frame clones and leaves some out. V and J calls and clone size come straight from that table; D and trimming were deduced from the DNA. The table has approximately 2.1 million clones, 85% to 95% seen once. The source of the sample is a study of shared clonotypes between healthy human individuals. Study-wide results and caveats: Shared clonotypes: approximately 5% naive CD4, approximately 3.4% naive CD8, roughly 2.4% memory CD4, around 0.4% memory CD8. Among the subsets, naive ones generally showed larger estimated richness than memory ones. Against clonotypes common to all four donors, non-shared ones had lower generation probabilities.

V shed 4 bases and J 7 bases; nucleotides not matched to a gene: 10. CDR1 is SGHRS and CDR2 is YFSETQ in the germline V gene. This CDR3 is built from 15 residues. This receptor was obtained from a man younger than 30 in good health. Some clones in this sample may be carry-over from other donors' samples. J is TRBJ1-4 and V is TRBV5-1; 7 bases are a match to TRBD1. Sample: naive CD4+ T cells from PBMCs. The subset was: CD45RA+ positively selected. The CDR3 sequence is CASSGGTAKSEKLFF. The CDR3 coding sequence is TGCGCCAGCAGCGGGGGGACAGCCAAAAGTGAAAAACTGTTTTTT. The variable domain in full, completed from reference TRBV5-1 and TRBJ1-4, reads KAGVTQTPRYLIKTRGQQVTLSCSPISGHRSVSWYQQTPGQGLQFLFEYFSETQRNKGNFPGRFSGRQFSNSRSEMNVSTLELGDSALYLCASSGGTAKSEKLFFGSGTQLSVL.